The sequence of this T cell receptor beta chain was determined in a study of blood T cell repertoires in COVID-19. Between the trimmed V and J ends, which lost 3 bases and 2 bases, there was a span of 13 bases. The CDR3 has 16 amino acids. In germline, CDR1 is LNHDA, CDR2 SQIVND (reference sequence). In the source study's methods: Nucleated cell counts were estimated from reference gene primer amplification. Libraries were prepared by immunoSEQ multiplex PCR; TCRdb keeps only in-frame clonotypes and omits some of them. The DNA gave D and trimming, while V, J and clone size come from that table. The data contain about 240,000 clones, around 88% of them singletons.

The source of this sequence is a woman younger than 45 who had recovered from COVID-19. The chain combines TRBV19 with TRBJ2-2; TRBD1 might be the D (6 bases). The source material was peripheral blood. The CDR3: CASSIYQGPNTGELFF. The CDR3 nucleotides read TGTGCCAGTAGTATCTATCAGGGGCCAAACACCGGGGAGCTGTTTTTT. Variable domain in full (rest from reference TRBV19 and TRBJ2-2): DGGITQSPKYLFRKEGQNVTLSCEQNLNHDAMYWYRQDPGQGLRLIYYSQIVNDFQKGDIAEGYSVSREKKESFPLTVTSAQKNPTAFYLCASSIYQGPNTGELFFGEGSRLTVL.